This T cell receptor beta chain emerged from a study of long-term antiretroviral therapy in people with HIV. Sequencing relied on immunoSEQ assay v3.0, run at survey level. This table comes from immunoSEQ multiplex PCR, and its TCRdb copy is limited to in-frame clones, with some not included. The data hold 20,000 to 25,000 clones, with around 80% observed a single time. Worth noting for this clone: Other DNA variants within this sample encode the same CDR3.

This TCR was recovered from a woman aged 40 to 50 with HIV. Source: unsorted PBMCs, taken 4.1 years after starting antiretroviral therapy.

CDR3 DNA: TGTGCCAGCAGTTTATCCGGGACAGGGGTATACGAGCAGTACTTC. Translation gives CASSLSGTGVYEQYF. The chain uses TRBV27 and TRBJ2-7; 10 bases are a match to TRBD1. The CDR3 length is 15 residues. Germline trimming cut 0 bases from V and 4 bases from J; bases unmatched to any gene: 3. Germline CDR1 MNHEY, CDR2 SMNVEV (reference sequence).